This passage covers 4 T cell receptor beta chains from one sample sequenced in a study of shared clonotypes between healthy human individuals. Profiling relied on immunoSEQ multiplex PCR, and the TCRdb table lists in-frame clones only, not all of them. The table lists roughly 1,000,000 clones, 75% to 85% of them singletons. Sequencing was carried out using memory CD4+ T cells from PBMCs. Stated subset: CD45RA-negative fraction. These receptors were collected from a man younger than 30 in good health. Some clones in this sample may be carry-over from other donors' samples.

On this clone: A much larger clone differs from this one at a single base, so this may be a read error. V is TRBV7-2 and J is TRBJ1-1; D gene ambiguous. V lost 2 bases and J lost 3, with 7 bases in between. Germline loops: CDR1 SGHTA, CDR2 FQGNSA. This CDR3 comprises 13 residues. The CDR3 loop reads CASSLTGHTEAFF. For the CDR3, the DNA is TGTGCCAGCAGCTTAACCGGGCACACTGAAGCTTTCTTT.

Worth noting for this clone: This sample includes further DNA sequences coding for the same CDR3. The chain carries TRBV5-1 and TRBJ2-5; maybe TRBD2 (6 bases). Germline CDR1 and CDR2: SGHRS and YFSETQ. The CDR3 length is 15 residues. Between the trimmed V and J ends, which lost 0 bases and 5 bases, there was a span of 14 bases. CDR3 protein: CASSLESAGWETQYF. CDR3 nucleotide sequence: TGCGCCAGCAGCTTGGAATCCGCGGGGTGGGAGACCCAGTACTTC.

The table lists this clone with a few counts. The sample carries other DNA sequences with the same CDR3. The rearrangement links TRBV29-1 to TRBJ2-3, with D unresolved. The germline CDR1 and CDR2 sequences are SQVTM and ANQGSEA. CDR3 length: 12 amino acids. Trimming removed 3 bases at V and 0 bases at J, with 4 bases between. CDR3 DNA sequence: TGCAGCGTTGAGGACAGCACAGATACGCAGTATTTT. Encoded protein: CSVEDSTDTQYF.

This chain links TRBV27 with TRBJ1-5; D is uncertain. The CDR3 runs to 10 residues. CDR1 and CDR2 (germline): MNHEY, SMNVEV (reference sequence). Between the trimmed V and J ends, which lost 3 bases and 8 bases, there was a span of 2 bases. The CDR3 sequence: CASSLEPQHF. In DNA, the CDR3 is TGTGCCAGCAGTTTGGAGCCCCAGCATTTT.